This TCR beta chain is drawn from a study of blood T cell repertoires in COVID-19. Study overall: The cDNA or gDNA used as material had been derived from T cells, B-cell-depleted T cells, or PBMCs.

Germline assignment: CDR1 LGHNA and CDR2 YNFKEQ. The CDR3 is 18 residues long. Trimming cost V 0 bases and J 2 bases, with 14 bases left between them. Resolution of symptoms, clearance, or two negative PCRs was present in recovered Cohort 3 donors. The method was immunoSEQ multiplex PCR; TCRdb's version includes in-frame clones alone and lacks a portion of them. The sample holds more than 150,000 clones; roughly 82% are singletons and the top ten take about 10%. What was sequenced was PBMCs or T cells enriched from blood (not recorded which). The chain joins TRBV4-2 to TRBJ2-6; D is possibly TRBD1 (6 bases). This receptor was taken from a man aged 45-65 years who had recovered from COVID-19. This CDR3 is CASSQERQGSAGANVLTF. The CDR3 nucleotides are TGTGCCAGCAGCCAAGAGAGGCAGGGGAGTGCTGGGGCCAACGTCCTGACTTTC.